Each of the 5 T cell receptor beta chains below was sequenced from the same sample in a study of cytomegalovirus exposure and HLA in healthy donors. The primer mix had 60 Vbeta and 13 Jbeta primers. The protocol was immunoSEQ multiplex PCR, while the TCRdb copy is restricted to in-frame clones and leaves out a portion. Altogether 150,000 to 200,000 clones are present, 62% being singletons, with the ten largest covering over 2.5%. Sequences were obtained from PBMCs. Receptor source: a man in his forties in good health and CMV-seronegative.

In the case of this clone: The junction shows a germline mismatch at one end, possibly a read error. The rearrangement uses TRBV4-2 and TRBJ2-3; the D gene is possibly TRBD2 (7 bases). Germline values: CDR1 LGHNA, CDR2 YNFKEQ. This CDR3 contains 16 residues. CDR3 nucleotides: TGTGCCAGCAGCCAAGAGGTGGGGGGGGGCACAAATACGCAGTATTTT. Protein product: CASSQEVGGGTNTQYF.

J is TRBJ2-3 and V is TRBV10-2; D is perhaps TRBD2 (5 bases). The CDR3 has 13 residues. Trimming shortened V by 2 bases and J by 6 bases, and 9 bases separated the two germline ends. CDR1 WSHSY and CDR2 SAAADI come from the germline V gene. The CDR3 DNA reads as TGCGCCAGCAGTGAGGGACTTTTCGATACGCAGTATTTT. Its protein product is CASSEGLFDTQYF.

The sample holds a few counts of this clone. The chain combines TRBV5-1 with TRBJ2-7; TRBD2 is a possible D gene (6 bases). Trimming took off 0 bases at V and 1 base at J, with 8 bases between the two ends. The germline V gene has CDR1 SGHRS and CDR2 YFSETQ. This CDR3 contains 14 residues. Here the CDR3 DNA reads TGCGCCAGCAGCTTGGTGGGGGGATCCTACGAGCAGTACTTC. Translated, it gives CASSLVGGSYEQYF.

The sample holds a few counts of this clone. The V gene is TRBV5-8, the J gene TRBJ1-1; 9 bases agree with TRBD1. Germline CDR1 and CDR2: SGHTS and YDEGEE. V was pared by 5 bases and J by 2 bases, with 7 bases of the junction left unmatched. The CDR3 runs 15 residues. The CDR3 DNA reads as TGTGCCAGCAGATACATTACAGGGGGCAACACTGAAGCTTTCTTT. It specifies CASRYITGGNTEAFF.

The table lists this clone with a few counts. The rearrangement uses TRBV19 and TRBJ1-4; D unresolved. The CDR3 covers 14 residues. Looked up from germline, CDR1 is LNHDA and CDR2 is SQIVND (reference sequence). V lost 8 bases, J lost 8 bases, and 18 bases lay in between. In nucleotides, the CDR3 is TGTGCCAGTTCCAGCGGAGCGGCGGGGGAAAAACTGTTTTTT. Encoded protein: CASSSGAAGEKLFF.